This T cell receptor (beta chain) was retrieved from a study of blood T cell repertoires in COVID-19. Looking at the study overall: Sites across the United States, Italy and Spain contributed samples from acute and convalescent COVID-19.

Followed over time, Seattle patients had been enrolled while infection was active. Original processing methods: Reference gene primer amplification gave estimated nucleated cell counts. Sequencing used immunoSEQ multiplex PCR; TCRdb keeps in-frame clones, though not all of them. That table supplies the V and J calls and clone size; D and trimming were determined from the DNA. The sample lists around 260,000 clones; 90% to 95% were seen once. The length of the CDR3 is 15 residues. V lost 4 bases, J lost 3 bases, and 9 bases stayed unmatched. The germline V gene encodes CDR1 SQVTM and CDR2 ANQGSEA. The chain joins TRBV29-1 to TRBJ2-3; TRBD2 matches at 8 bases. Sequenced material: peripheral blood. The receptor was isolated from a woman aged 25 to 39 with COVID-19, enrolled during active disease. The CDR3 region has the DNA TGCAGCGTTGTAGGGGGGGCTAGCGGGACAGATACGCAGTATTTT. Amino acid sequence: CSVVGGASGTDTQYF.